The clone carrying this T cell receptor beta chain was found once. The sample originates from a study of sequential checkpoint blockade in melanoma. Looking at the study overall: Randomization was 1:1 between first-line nivolumab→ipilimumab and ipilimumab→nivolumab. Both treatment sequences were followed by maintenance nivolumab.

Germline CDR1 SGDLS, CDR2 YYNGEE. V shed 0 bases and J shed 6 bases, with 10 bases lying between them. The CDR3 runs to 15 residues. Libraries were prepared by immunoSEQ multiplex PCR; TCRdb keeps only in-frame clonotypes and omits some of them. The sample gives approximately 8,200 clones, about three fifths of which show up once; 15% to 20% is in the top ten. Treatment defined: randomized to nivolumab then ipilimumab (arm A) or the reverse (arm B). None of the patients previously received DNA-damaging chemotherapy. Live CD3+CD8+ CD19− CD56− cells were sorted from PBMCs. Sequenced here: CD8+ T cells sorted from blood (inferred from file names), sampled from a patient given nivolumab and ipilimumab in sequence. The chain uses TRBV9 and TRBJ1-6; unclear D gene. The TCR sequence derives from a human donor with melanoma. The CDR3, as DNA: TGTGCCAGCAGCGTAGGTAACGGGATTAATTCACCCCTCCACTTT. It is translated as CASSVGNGINSPLHF.